Listed below are T cell receptor beta chains from one sample, sequenced in a study of T cells in Graves' hyperthyroidism and ophthalmopathy. Using its own MiXCR run on the multiplex PCR reads, TCRdb lists one record per CDR3 protein. The sample contains tens of thousands of distinct CDR3 sequences, less than 45% of which appear only once. Sequences were obtained from blood. Receptor source: a young woman with Graves' hyperthyroidism. The CDR3 runs from the conserved cysteine through the conserved F or W. Each record gives: V gene, clone size, J gene, D gene, CDR3 protein, CDR3 DNA. A D gene is named only where the DNA matches it firmly. Size values are once, few and many counts, or a class for expanded clones, and some rows have none.

v_call: TRBV11-2
clone_size: -
j_call: TRBJ2-2
d_call: TRBD2
cdr3_aa: CASSLGLAGGVGELFF
cdr3_nt: TGTGCCAGCAGCTTAGGACTAGCGGGAGGGGTCGGGGAGCTGTTTTTT

v_call: TRBV6-5
clone_size: once
j_call: TRBJ2-1
d_call: -
cdr3_aa: CASSSTGTWVLREQLF
cdr3_nt: TGCGCCAGCAGTTCGACCGGGACCTGGGTTTTGAGGGAGCAGCTCTTC

v_call: TRBV10-3
clone_size: once
j_call: TRBJ1-6
d_call: TRBD1
cdr3_aa: CAITEGQGNSPLHF
cdr3_nt: TGTGCCATCACCGAGGGACAGGGAAATTCACCCCTCCACTTT

v_call: TRBV29-1
clone_size: -
j_call: TRBJ2-7
d_call: -
cdr3_aa: CSVERNYEQYF
cdr3_nt: TGCAGCGTTGAAAGAAACTACGAGCAGTACTTC

v_call: TRBV20-1
clone_size: -
j_call: TRBJ2-6
d_call: TRBD2
cdr3_aa: CSALGLAGDYSGANVLTF
cdr3_nt: TGCAGTGCCCTAGGACTAGCGGGAGACTACTCTGGGGCCAACGTCCTGACTTTC

v_call: TRBV2
clone_size: -
j_call: TRBJ2-7
d_call: TRBD2
cdr3_aa: CASSELAGASYEQYF
cdr3_nt: TGTGCCAGCAGTGAGTTAGCGGGGGCCTCCTACGAGCAGTACTTC

v_call: TRBV12-3/TRBV12-4
clone_size: -
j_call: TRBJ2-2
d_call: TRBD1
cdr3_aa: CAISNTGAGELFF
cdr3_nt: TGTGCCATCAGTAATACAGGGGCCGGGGAGCTGTTTTTT

v_call: TRBV6-1
clone_size: many
j_call: TRBJ1-1
d_call: TRBD1
cdr3_aa: CASSELGQRSEAFF
cdr3_nt: TGTGCCAGCAGTGAATTGGGACAGAGATCCGAAGCTTTCTTT

v_call: TRBV7-8
clone_size: -
j_call: TRBJ2-5
d_call: TRBD1
cdr3_aa: CASSLRAGGPGETQYF
cdr3_nt: TGTGCCAGCAGCCTAAGGGCAGGGGGTCCGGGAGAGACCCAGTACTTC

v_call: TRBV5-1
clone_size: -
j_call: TRBJ1-1
d_call: -
cdr3_aa: CAGSLGMDTEAFF
cdr3_nt: TGCGCCGGCAGCTTGGGCATGGACACTGAAGCTTTCTTT

v_call: TRBV19
clone_size: -
j_call: TRBJ2-7
d_call: TRBD1
cdr3_aa: CASSIPARGNEQYF
cdr3_nt: TGTGCCAGTAGTATCCCGGCCAGGGGGAACGAGCAGTACTTC

v_call: TRBV11-3
clone_size: many
j_call: TRBJ2-5
d_call: TRBD2
cdr3_aa: CASSASGAVETQYF
cdr3_nt: TGTGCCAGCAGCGCTAGCGGGGCAGTCGAGACCCAGTACTTC

v_call: TRBV7-3
clone_size: many
j_call: TRBJ1-1
d_call: -
cdr3_aa: CASSLGGVSSEAFF
cdr3_nt: TGTGCCAGCAGCTTGGGGGGGGTGAGCTCGGAAGCTTTCTTT

v_call: TRBV7-6
clone_size: many
j_call: TRBJ2-1
d_call: -
cdr3_aa: CASSRGHPGGYNEQFF
cdr3_nt: TGTGCCAGCAGCCGGGGCCATCCGGGCGGATACAATGAGCAGTTCTTC

v_call: TRBV2
clone_size: -
j_call: TRBJ2-1
d_call: TRBD2
cdr3_aa: CASSQTSGMLYEQFF
cdr3_nt: TGTGCCAGCAGCCAGACTAGCGGGATGCTGTATGAGCAGTTCTTC

v_call: TRBV7-7
clone_size: -
j_call: TRBJ2-2
d_call: -
cdr3_aa: CASSPSGTNTGELFF
cdr3_nt: TGTGCTAGCAGCCCGAGCGGTACGAACACCGGGGAGCTGTTTTTT